The 19 T cell receptor beta chains given below trace back to one sample, sequenced in a study of shared clonotypes between healthy human individuals. Terminally differentiated effector memory CD45RA+ cells were excluded from the naive CD8 cells, which were CD45RO-negative and positively selected for CCR7. Some clones are missing from TCRdb's copy, which holds only in-frame ones; the method was immunoSEQ multiplex PCR. The sample has around 1.9 million clones, around 95% seen once. The sequenced material came from naive CD8+ T cells from PBMCs. Source of these receptors: a man aged 18 to 29 in good health. Some clones in this sample may be carry-over from other donors' samples.

This chain joins TRBV4-3 and TRBJ2-1; D possibly uses TRBD1 or TRBD2 (5 bases each). This CDR3 spans 16 amino acids. Per the germline V gene, CDR1 is LGHNA and CDR2 is YSLEER. Trimming removed 3 bases from V and 0 bases from J, with 12 bases in between. The CDR3 loop reads CASSQGLGSSYNEQFF. CDR3 bases: TGCGCCAGCAGCCAGGGGCTTGGGAGCTCCTACAATGAGCAGTTCTTC.

The V and J genes are TRBV7-9 and TRBJ1-5; tentative D call: TRBD1 (5 bases). The CDR3 totals 12 residues. V lost 5 bases to trimming and J lost 7 bases, with 9 bases between them. Looked up from germline, CDR1 is SEHNR and CDR2 is FQNEAQ (reference sequence). CDR3 sequence: CASSEGWQPQHF. CDR3 coding DNA: TGTGCCAGCAGCGAGGGGTGGCAGCCCCAGCATTTT.

The V call is TRBV15, the J call TRBJ1-4, with TRBD1 matching 10 bases. This CDR3 region has 16 residues. The J segment lost 2 bases and the V segment lost 5 bases, leaving 5 bases of the junction unmatched. Germline lookup yields CDR1 LNHNV and CDR2 YYDKDF (reference sequence). This chain's CDR3 is CATSQPGQGTNEKLFF. In nucleotides, the CDR3 is TGTGCCACCAGCCAACCGGGACAGGGGACTAATGAAAAACTGTTTTTT.

This clone was counted once. Other nucleotide sequences from this sample produce the same CDR3. V and J are TRBV10-2 and TRBJ2-7; D is perhaps TRBD1 or TRBD2 (5 bases each). CDR3 length: 14 amino acids. V was pared by 3 bases and J by 0 bases, with 9 bases between. Looked up from germline, CDR1 is WSHSY and CDR2 is SAAADI. The CDR3 loop is CASSDRDGSYEQYF. The CDR3 nucleotides are TGCGCCAGCAGTGATCGGGACGGCTCCTACGAGCAGTACTTC.

This rearrangement joins TRBV7-9 to TRBJ2-7; no firm D call. CDR3 length: 14 amino acids. Germline CDR1 reads SEHNR; CDR2 reads FQNEAQ (reference sequence). V was pared by 5 bases and J by 4 bases, with 15 bases between. CDR3 nucleotide sequence: TGTGCCAGCAGCACCACCGGGCCCAGATACGAGCAGTACTTC. Residues: CASSTTGPRYEQYF.

The CDR3 reads CASSVEGQAGNTIYF. The CDR3 DNA reads TGTGCCAGCAGCGTAGAGGGACAGGCGGGAAACACCATATATTTT. The chain has TRBV9 and TRBJ1-3; 8 bases fit TRBD1. V shed 0 bases and J 4 bases; nucleotides not matched to a gene: 3. CDR1 and CDR2 (germline): SGDLS, YYNGEE. The CDR3 loop spans 15 amino acids.

In DNA, the CDR3 is TGTGCCAGCAGCGGAGGACTATTCTACGAGCAGTACTTC. It translates to CASSGGLFYEQYF. The rearrangement uses TRBV9 and TRBJ2-7, with a weak D call TRBD2 (6 bases). The CDR3 loop spans 13 amino acids. Per the germline V gene, CDR1 is SGDLS and CDR2 is YYNGEE. The V end lost 3 bases, the J end lost 3 bases, and 10 bases lay between the germline ends.

This clone appeared once. The chain combines TRBV5-4 with TRBJ1-2, with unresolved D. This CDR3 spans 13 amino acids. In germline, CDR1 is SGHNT, CDR2 YYREEE (reference sequence). V was pared by 3 bases and J by 8 bases, with 14 bases between. CDR3: CASSSRTIEGYTF. The CDR3 DNA sequence: TGTGCCAGCAGCTCCCGGACGATTGAGGGCTACACCTTC.

The V call is TRBV27, the J call TRBJ2-7; D is perhaps TRBD2 (6 bases). The CDR3 covers 14 residues. The V end lost 5 bases, the J end lost 3 bases, and 14 bases lay between the germline ends. CDR1 and CDR2 from the germline V gene are MNHEY and SMNVEV (reference sequence). The CDR3 here is CASSPGTYNYEQYF. The CDR3 DNA is TGTGCCAGCAGTCCCGGGACTTACAACTACGAGCAGTACTTC.

In this sample, this clone turned up once. V is TRBV4-1 and J is TRBJ1-1, with D hard to call. CDR3 size: 14 residues. CDR1 and CDR2 (germline): MGHRA, YSYEKL. With 3 bases removed from V and 9 bases from J, the gap between germline ends came to 17 bases. CDR3 coding DNA: TGCGCCAGCAGCCACAGCCCGGCTGAAACCAAAGCTTTCTTT. Residues: CASSHSPAETKAFF.

The gene calls are TRBV19 and TRBJ2-2, with 9 positions matching TRBD1. The CDR3 covers 18 residues. Trimming at V came to 3 bases and at J to 3 bases, leaving 11 bases not matched to a gene. Germline V CDR1 and CDR2: LNHDA, SQIVND (reference sequence). CDR3 loop: CASSITTGGESYTGELFF. Written as DNA, the CDR3 is TGTGCCAGTAGTATCACAACAGGGGGCGAGTCGTACACCGGGGAGCTGTTTTTT.

The CDR3 DNA follows: TGTGCCAGCAGTTACTTTCCGTCGTCCCAAGAGACCCAGTACTTC. It translates to CASSYFPSSQETQYF. The rearrangement links TRBV6-6 to TRBJ2-5, with D unclear. The CDR3 loop spans 15 amino acids. V was trimmed by 1 base and J by 1 base, leaving 10 bases between them. The germline gives CDR1 MNHNY, CDR2 SVGAGI (reference sequence).

The chain carries TRBV7-8 and TRBJ2-7; 10 nucleotides align to TRBD2. Germline V gives CDR1 SGHVS, CDR2 FQNEAQ. The CDR3 is 15 amino acids. With 2 bases clipped from V and 1 base from J, the junction kept 2 bases outside the gene matches. The CDR3 bases are TGTGCCAGCAGCTTACTACTAGCGGGATCCTACGAGCAGTACTTC. Its translation is CASSLLLAGSYEQYF.

The V gene is TRBV4-3, the J gene TRBJ2-1; 7 bases line up with TRBD1. The CDR3 spans 16 residues. CDR1 is LGHNA and CDR2 is YSLEER in the germline V gene. The J segment lost 5 bases and the V segment lost 4 bases, leaving 11 bases of the junction unmatched. The CDR3 spells CASSLSGTELNNEQFF. The CDR3 DNA sequence: TGCGCCAGCAGCCTTTCCGGGACAGAACTTAACAATGAGCAGTTCTTC.

In this sample, this clone turned up once. The chain links TRBV23-1 to TRBJ1-5; D gene ambiguous. TRBV23-1 falls under the ORF class, with uncertain function. The CDR3 has 12 residues. Trimming took off 2 bases at V and 9 bases at J, with 8 bases between the two ends. This CDR3 reads CASSQPPSPQHF. The CDR3 DNA sequence: TGCGCCAGCAGTCAACCGCCCTCGCCCCAGCATTTT.

This clone has a single count. The rearrangement joins TRBV9 to TRBJ1-1, with D possibly matching TRBD1 (5 bases). The V gene lost 3 bases and the J gene lost 4 bases, with 19 bases spanning the gap. CDR3 length equals 16 residues. Germline loops: CDR1 SGDLS, CDR2 YYNGEE. The CDR3 nucleotides are TGTGCCAGCAGCGGCCGACGGGGCCTTGGAGGCACTGAAGCTTTCTTT. This encodes CASSGRRGLGGTEAFF.

This clone has a single count. The chain is built from TRBV27 and TRBJ1-1; D perhaps matches TRBD1 (5 bases). The V gene lost 0 bases and the J gene lost 4 bases, with 12 bases spanning the gap. The CDR3 has 15 residues. CDR1 and CDR2 from the germline V gene are MNHEY and SMNVEV (reference sequence). The CDR3 nucleotides are TGTGCCAGCAGTTTATCTGGGGGATGGGGCACTGAAGCTTTCTTT. This gives the protein CASSLSGGWGTEAFF.

The chain has TRBV23-1 and TRBJ2-7; D is ambiguous. TRBV23-1 is annotated as an ORF whose role is uncertain. CDR3 length equals 11 residues. Trimming took off 6 bases at V and 3 bases at J, with 6 bases between the two ends. Here the CDR3 reads CASRPHYEQYF. CDR3 in DNA: TGCGCCAGCAGACCTCACTACGAGCAGTACTTC.

V gene TRBV6-5 combines with J gene TRBJ2-1; D unresolved. The V and J ends lost 10 bases and 9 bases respectively, with 10 bases between them. Germline CDR1 MNHEY, CDR2 SVGAGI. This CDR3 has 10 amino acids. The CDR3 DNA reads as TGTGCCACCTCCGCTGGTGAGCAGTTCTTC. It is translated as CATSAGEQFF.